This TCR beta chain was recovered during a study of T cell repertoires in cytomegalovirus infection. Overall study: Recently described HLA-C-restricted plus well-studied HLA-B-restricted CMV epitopes were used. General study results and limits: Dominant in the ex vivo response were TCR beta clonotypes restricted by HLA-C and specific for CMV.

Note on this clonotype: What it binds is unknown.

The V gene's germline CDR1 is MGHRA and CDR2 YSYEKL. V dropped 4 bases and J dropped 3; count of bases not matched to a gene: 12. CDR3 length equals 18 residues. Each CDR3 protein is one row after TCRdb ran MiXCR on the reads. There are approximately 150,000 distinct CDR3 sequences in the sample; roughly 22% occur only once, and under 30% lies in the top ten. This TCR derives from a human donor in good health (CMV status not recorded). Some clones in this sample may be carry-over from other donors' samples. The J gene is TRBJ1-1, the V gene TRBV4-1; 12 bases match TRBD1. Sample: CD8+ T cells from cultured PBMCs, taken from culture after CMV antigen stimulation. The CDR3 DNA follows: TGCGCCAGCAGCCGAAGATCGGGGACAGGGGGCTTAGACACTGAAGCTTTCTTT. It encodes CASSRRSGTGGLDTEAFF.